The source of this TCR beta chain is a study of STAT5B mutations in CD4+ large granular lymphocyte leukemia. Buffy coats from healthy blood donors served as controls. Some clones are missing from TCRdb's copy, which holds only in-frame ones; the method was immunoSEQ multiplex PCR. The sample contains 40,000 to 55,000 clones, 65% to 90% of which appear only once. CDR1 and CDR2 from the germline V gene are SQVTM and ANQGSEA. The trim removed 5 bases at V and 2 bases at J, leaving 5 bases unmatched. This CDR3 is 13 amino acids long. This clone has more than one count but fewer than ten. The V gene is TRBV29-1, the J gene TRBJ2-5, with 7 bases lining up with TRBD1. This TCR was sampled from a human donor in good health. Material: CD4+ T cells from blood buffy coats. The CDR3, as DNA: TGCAGCGTTTGGACAGGTCCACAAGAGACCCAGTACTTC. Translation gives CSVWTGPQETQYF.